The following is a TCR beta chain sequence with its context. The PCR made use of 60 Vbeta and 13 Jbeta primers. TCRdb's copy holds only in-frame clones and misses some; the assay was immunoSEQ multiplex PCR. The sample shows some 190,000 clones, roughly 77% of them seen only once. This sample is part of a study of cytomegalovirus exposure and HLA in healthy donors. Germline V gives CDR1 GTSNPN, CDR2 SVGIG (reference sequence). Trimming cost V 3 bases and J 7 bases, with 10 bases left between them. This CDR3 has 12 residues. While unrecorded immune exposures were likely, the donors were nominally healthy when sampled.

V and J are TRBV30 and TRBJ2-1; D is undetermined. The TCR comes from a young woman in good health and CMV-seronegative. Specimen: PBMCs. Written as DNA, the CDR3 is TGTGCCTGGAGGAAGTTGACAAATGAGCAGTTCTTC. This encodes CAWRKLTNEQFF.